This entry lists 8 T cell receptor beta chains sequenced from one sample in a study of T cells after yellow fever vaccination. TCRdb passed the 5' RACE reads through MiXCR, listing each CDR3 protein once. Of 110,000 or so distinct CDR3 sequences listed, roughly 7.9% are singletons. The material sequenced was CD4+ T cells sorted from PBMCs, taken roughly seven weeks after the first yellow fever vaccination. Receptors originate from a young man who received the YFV17D yellow fever vaccine.

A word on this clonotype: With a much larger clone just one base away, this may be a read error. V and J are TRBV6-8 and TRBJ1-5; tentative D call: TRBD1 (5 bases). The CDR3 totals 18 residues. The germline V gene encodes CDR1 MNHGY and CDR2 SAAAGT. Trimming took off 4 bases at V and 3 bases at J, with 22 bases between the two ends. CDR3 region: CASSFPLTEKYYNQPQHF. CDR3 bases: TGTGCCAGCAGTTTCCCGCTGACAGAGAAGTATTACAATCAGCCCCAGCATTTT.

This clonotype was observed many times. For the CDR3, the DNA is TGTGCCAGCAGCTTTGCTCCGGGGCCGACCTACGAGCAGTACTTC. Residues: CASSFAPGPTYEQYF. The rearrangement uses TRBV12-1 and TRBJ2-7; the D call TRBD1 from the table was never checked on the DNA. TRBV12-1 is assigned pseudogene status. CDR3 length: 15 residues.

This clonotype was counted at least ten times. The genes are TRBV5-1 and TRBJ2-2; unclear D gene. Trimming removed 2 bases at V and 3 bases at J, with 11 bases between. The CDR3 length is 15 residues. CDR1 is SGHRS, CDR2 YFSETQ, per germline. The CDR3 sequence: CASSFGSPYTGELFF. The CDR3 DNA follows: TGCGCCAGCAGCTTTGGGTCTCCGTACACCGGGGAGCTGTTTTTT.

This clonotype was detected many times. The gene calls are TRBV5-6 and TRBJ2-1; 7 positions match TRBD1. Germline V CDR1 and CDR2: SGHDT, YYEEEE. CDR3 length: 14 amino acids. Losses at the gene ends were 4 bases for V and 7 bases for J; bases not matched to a gene: 8. CDR3 in amino acids: CASSVRQGRNEQFF. The DNA for the CDR3 is TGTGCCAGCAGCGTTAGACAGGGTCGGAATGAGCAGTTCTTC. The full variable domain, in which reference TRBV5-6 and TRBJ2-1 provide the parts outside the CDR3, is DAGVTQSPTHLIKTRGQQVTLRCSPKSGHDTVSWYQQALGQGPQFIFQYYEEEERQRGNFPDRFSGHQFPNYSSELNVNALLLGDSALYLCASSVRQGRNEQFFGPGTRLTVL.

The chain joins TRBV6-2 or TRBV6-3 to TRBJ1-2; TRBD1 matches at 7 bases. The germline V gene encodes CDR1 MNHEY and CDR2 SVGEGT. This CDR3 comprises 16 residues. The V and J ends lost 4 bases and 4 bases, in that order; junction bases with no gene match: 12. The CDR3 protein is CASSSAGTAEAYGYTF. In nucleotides, the CDR3 is TGTGCCAGCAGTTCGGCTGGGACAGCTGAAGCCTATGGCTACACCTTC.

This clonotype showed up many times. The chain joins TRBV7-2 to TRBJ2-3; D uncertain. CDR1 is SGHTA and CDR2 is FQGNSA in the germline V gene. The CDR3 has 14 amino acids. Trimming shortened V by 1 base and J by 0 bases, and 5 bases separated the two germline ends. CDR3 in DNA: TGTGCCAGCAGCTTAGGTCACAGCACAGATACGCAGTATTTT. This gives the protein CASSLGHSTDTQYF. Full variable domain (missing parts from reference TRBV7-2 and TRBJ2-3): GAGVSQSPSNKVTEKGKDVELRCDPISGHTALYWYRQSLGQGLEFLIYFQGNSAPDKSGLPSDRFSAERTGGSVSTLTIQRTQQEDSAVYLCASSLGHSTDTQYFGPGTRLTVL.

This clonotype showed up many times. This sequence joins TRBV5-6 and TRBJ2-7, with 7 bases identical to TRBD1. This CDR3 has 12 residues. Germline CDR1 is SGHDT and CDR2 is YYEEEE. The V gene end was trimmed by 4 bases and the J gene end by 7 bases; junction bases not matched to a gene: 5. CDR3 region: CASSRTGREQYV. CDR3 bases: TGTGCCAGCAGCCGGACAGGTAGAGAGCAGTACGTC.

At least ten counts were recorded for this clonotype. The chain is built from TRBV7-2 and TRBJ1-1; D is unresolved. Deletions cut 3 bases from V and 4 bases from J, with 9 bases between. This CDR3 spans 13 amino acids. Germline CDR1 and CDR2: SGHTA and FQGNSA. CDR3 sequence (DNA): TGTGCCAGCAGCTTCGGGGAACTCACTGAAGCTTTCTTT. This translates into CASSFGELTEAFF.